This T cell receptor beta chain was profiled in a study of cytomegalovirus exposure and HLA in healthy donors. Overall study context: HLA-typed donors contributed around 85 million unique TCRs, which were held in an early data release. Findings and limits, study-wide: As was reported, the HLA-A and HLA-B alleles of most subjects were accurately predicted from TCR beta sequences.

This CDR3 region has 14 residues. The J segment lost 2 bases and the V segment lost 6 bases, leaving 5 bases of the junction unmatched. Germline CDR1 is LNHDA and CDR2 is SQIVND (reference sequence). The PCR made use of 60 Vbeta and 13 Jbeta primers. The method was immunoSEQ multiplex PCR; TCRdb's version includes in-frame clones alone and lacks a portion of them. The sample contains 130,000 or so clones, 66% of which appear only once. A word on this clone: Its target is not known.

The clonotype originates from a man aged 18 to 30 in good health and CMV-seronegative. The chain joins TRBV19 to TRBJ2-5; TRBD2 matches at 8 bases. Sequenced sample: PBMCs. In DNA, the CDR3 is TGTGCCAGTAGACGAGCGGGGGTTCAAGAGACCCAGTACTTC. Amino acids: CASRRAGVQETQYF.